The 5 T cell receptor beta chains below come from one sample, sequenced in a study of blood T cell repertoires in COVID-19. Clones were sequenced by immunoSEQ multiplex PCR, and TCRdb holds only the in-frame ones, with some missing. The table includes about 300,000 clones, 80% to 90% detected once. Sequenced: peripheral blood. All receptors derive from a man younger than 30 who had recovered from COVID-19.

This chain connects TRBV28 to TRBJ1-2; D possibly corresponds to TRBD1 (5 bases). The CDR3 contains 17 residues. The germline gives CDR1 MDHEN, CDR2 SYDVKM. V lost 3 bases and J 2 bases, leaving 19 bases between the germline ends. The CDR3 is CASSLGQGIDLNYGYTF. CDR3 nucleotides: TGTGCCAGCAGTTTGGGTCAGGGAATCGACCTCAACTATGGCTACACCTTC.

The chain uses TRBV6-5 and TRBJ2-4, with D uncertain. The V end was cut by 8 bases, the J end by 0 bases, with 14 bases between. The CDR3 covers 15 residues. Germline-derived CDR1 and CDR2 are MNHEY and SVGAGI. CDR3 DNA: TGTGCCAGCCATTCGATCCAGGTAGCCAAAAACATTCAGTACTTC. This encodes CASHSIQVAKNIQYF.

This chain joins TRBV6-6 and TRBJ2-3; maybe TRBD2 (5 bases). Germline V gives CDR1 MNHNY, CDR2 SVGAGI (reference sequence). V gave up 5 bases and J gave up 3 bases, with 21 bases separating them. The CDR3 runs to 17 residues. The CDR3 DNA follows: TGTGCCAGCAGTCGGCGACTACTCCCCATAGCAACAGATACGCAGTATTTT. Protein sequence: CASSRRLLPIATDTQYF.

The V gene is TRBV7-3, the J gene TRBJ2-2; D call uncertain. The CDR3 covers 13 residues. Trimming removed 5 bases from V and 3 bases from J, with 7 bases in between. The germline V gene has CDR1 SGHTA and CDR2 FQGTGA. CDR3 residues: CASSPYDTGELFF. CDR3 sequence (DNA): TGTGCCAGCAGCCCTTATGACACCGGGGAGCTGTTTTTT.

This rearrangement joins TRBV7-9 to TRBJ2-5; 11 bases map to TRBD1. The V gene's germline CDR1 is SEHNR and CDR2 FQNEAQ (reference sequence). This CDR3 is built from 16 residues. With 5 bases clipped from V and 1 base from J, the junction kept 6 bases outside the gene matches. The CDR3 DNA sequence: TGTGCCAGCAGCCCCGGGACAGGGGGGTTCCAAGAGACCCAGTACTTC. Its protein product is CASSPGTGGFQETQYF.